The 28 T cell receptor beta chains presented below share a single source sample, sequenced in a study of blood T cell repertoires in COVID-19. Here immunoSEQ multiplex PCR was the method, and the copy in TCRdb shows in-frame clones only, minus some. The profile shows roughly 200,000 clones, around nine tenths of them singletons. Sequenced: peripheral blood. These receptor sequences come from a man aged 60-69 years with acute or convalescent COVID-19.

This clone is a singleton in its sample. The chain joins TRBV30 to TRBJ2-7, with D tentatively TRBD2 (5 bases). The germline CDR1 and CDR2 sequences are GTSNPN and SVGIG (reference sequence). The CDR3 extends over 12 amino acids. V lost 4 bases, J lost 2 bases, and 9 bases lay in between. CDR3 nucleotides: TGTGCCTGGACGGGAAGCCCCTACGAGCAGTACTTC. It specifies CAWTGSPYEQYF.

The V call is TRBV6-1, the J call TRBJ2-1; 9 bases agree with TRBD1. The CDR3 extends over 18 amino acids. V shed 0 bases and J 6 bases; nucleotides not matched to a gene: 12. The V gene's germline CDR1 is MNHNS and CDR2 SASEGT. The CDR3 bases are TGTGCCAGCAGTGAAGCGCCCTCCGGGACAGGGTGGCGCAATGAGCAGTTCTTC. This sequence encodes CASSEAPSGTGWRNEQFF.

The J gene is TRBJ2-5, the V gene TRBV2; 11 bases fit TRBD2. Losses at the gene ends were 7 bases for V and 3 bases for J; bases not matched to a gene: 4. This CDR3 is built from 14 residues. Germline CDR1 SNHLY, CDR2 FYNNEI. CDR3 coding DNA: TGTGCCAGCACACTAGCGGGGGTTGAAGAGACCCAGTACTTC. This translates into CASTLAGVEETQYF.

V and J are TRBV3-1 (or the pseudogene TRBV3-2) and TRBJ1-1, with D unclear. This CDR3 is 16 amino acids long. Germline V gene sequence: CDR1 LGHDT, CDR2 YNNKEL (reference sequence). Trimming removed 1 base at V and 3 bases at J, with 15 bases between. CDR3 bases: TGTGCCAGCAGCCAAGGGACTCCCCCCGGGGACACTGAAGCTTTCTTT. Translation gives CASSQGTPPGDTEAFF.

V and J are TRBV6-6 and TRBJ2-2, with 7 bases matching TRBD1. The CDR3 has 14 residues. V shed 8 bases and J 4 bases; nucleotides not matched to a gene: 7. Germline V CDR1 and CDR2: MNHNY, SVGAGI (reference sequence). CDR3 sequence: CASGQGVVTGELFF. DNA for the CDR3: TGTGCCAGCGGTCAGGGGGTGGTCACCGGGGAGCTGTTTTTT.

This chain connects TRBV20-1 to TRBJ2-1, with no clear D. V gave up 4 bases and J gave up 10 bases, with 5 bases separating them. Germline CDR1 is DFQATT and CDR2 is SNEGSKA (reference sequence). The CDR3 is made up of 9 amino acids. CDR3: CSATLEQFF. For the CDR3, the DNA is TGCAGTGCTACGTTAGAGCAGTTCTTC.

J is TRBJ2-7 and V is TRBV5-6; weak D call: TRBD1 (6 bases). In germline, CDR1 is SGHDT, CDR2 YYEEEE. CDR3 size: 15 residues. The V end lost 2 bases, the J end lost 7 bases, and 19 bases lay between the germline ends. Here the CDR3 DNA reads TGTGCCAGCAGCTTCCGACAGGTGGGATGGGGGGAGCAGTACTTC. Protein sequence: CASSFRQVGWGEQYF. Variable domain in full (rest from reference TRBV5-6 and TRBJ2-7): DAGVTQSPTHLIKTRGQQVTLRCSPKSGHDTVSWYQQALGQGPQFIFQYYEEEERQRGNFPDRFSGHQFPNYSSELNVNALLLGDSALYLCASSFRQVGWGEQYFGPGTRLTVT.

The chain couples TRBV6-5 to TRBJ1-4; D might be TRBD1 (5 bases). The CDR3 contains 14 residues. Between the trimmed V and J ends, which lost 2 bases and 1 base, there was a span of 5 bases. Germline V gene sequence: CDR1 MNHEY, CDR2 SVGAGI. The DNA of the CDR3 is TGTGCCAGCAGTTACGACAGAACTAATGAAAAACTGTTTTTT. This translates into CASSYDRTNEKLFF.

The V and J genes are TRBV27 and TRBJ2-7; D might be TRBD2 (5 bases). Germline V gives CDR1 MNHEY, CDR2 SMNVEV (reference sequence). Trimming took 2 bases from V and 7 from J, leaving 12 bases between them. The CDR3 contains 13 residues. The DNA for the CDR3 is TGTGCCAGCAGTTTACGGACGGGAAAGGAGCAGTACTTC. As protein: CASSLRTGKEQYF.

This sequence joins TRBV11-2 and TRBJ2-7; TRBD2 matches at 7 bases. This CDR3 contains 14 residues. Trimming removed 5 bases from V and 2 bases from J; junction bases left unmatched: 6. Germline assignment: CDR1 SGHAT and CDR2 FQNNGV. The CDR3 here is CASSRGRGAYEQYF. The CDR3, as DNA: TGTGCCAGCAGCCGGGGGAGGGGTGCCTACGAGCAGTACTTC.

This chain joins TRBV6-4 and TRBJ1-6; D gene unclear. Germline lookup yields CDR1 MRHNA and CDR2 SNTAGT. V dropped 3 bases and J dropped 3 bases, with 9 bases sitting between them. This CDR3 spans 15 amino acids. The CDR3 region is CASSEAGLYNSPLHF. CDR3 sequence (DNA): TGTGCCAGCAGTGAAGCAGGTCTCTATAATTCACCCCTCCACTTT.

The rearrangement joins TRBV4-2 to TRBJ2-7, with 7 nucleotides matching TRBD2. The V gene end was trimmed by 1 base and the J gene end by 3 bases; junction bases not matched to a gene: 6. Germline values: CDR1 LGHNA, CDR2 YNFKEQ. CDR3 length: 15 amino acids. The CDR3 reads CASSQGAGVGYEQYF. The DNA of the CDR3 is TGTGCCAGCAGCCAAGGGGCGGGGGTTGGCTACGAGCAGTACTTC.

The gene calls are TRBV6-5 and TRBJ2-3; the match to TRBD1 covers 8 bases. The V segment lost 6 bases and the J segment 0 bases; nucleotides outside the gene matches: 5. CDR3 length: 15 residues. Germline V lookup: CDR1 MNHEY, CDR2 SVGAGI. The CDR3 region is CASRIDRGSTDTQYF. The DNA for the CDR3 is TGTGCCAGCAGAATCGACAGGGGTAGCACAGATACGCAGTATTTT.

The chain joins TRBV27 to TRBJ1-5; 7 bases are a match to TRBD1. The CDR3 runs 14 residues. With 0 bases clipped from V and 5 bases from J, the junction kept 1 base outside the gene matches. CDR1 is MNHEY, CDR2 SMNVEV, per germline (reference sequence). For the CDR3, the DNA is TGTGCCAGCAGTTTATCAGGGGGCTATCAGCCCCAGCATTTT. Its protein product is CASSLSGGYQPQHF.

This clone was picked up one time. The chain links TRBV7-7 to TRBJ2-3; 7 bases match TRBD2. V shed 5 bases and J 4 bases; nucleotides not matched to a gene: 9. The CDR3 is 15 residues long. Per germline, CDR1 SSHAT and CDR2 FNYEAQ (reference sequence). The DNA of the CDR3 is TGTGCCAGCAGCCCGGCGGGGGAAGCTCCAGATACGCAGTATTTT. Translated: CASSPAGEAPDTQYF.

The genes are TRBV5-4 and TRBJ2-7; 11 bases line up with TRBD2. In germline, CDR1 is SGHNT, CDR2 YYREEE (reference sequence). CDR3 size: 16 residues. V dropped 0 bases and J dropped 0; count of bases not matched to a gene: 2. The CDR3 region has the DNA TGTGCCAGCAGCTTGGTCCTAGCGGGGGGCTCCTACGAGCAGTACTTC. Its protein product is CASSLVLAGGSYEQYF.

The chain joins TRBV6-6 to TRBJ1-4, with a possible D match to TRBD1 (5 bases). Trimming left V 6 bases short and J 3 bases short, with 11 bases between. Germline assignment: CDR1 MNHNY and CDR2 SVGAGI (reference sequence). There are 14 residues in the CDR3. CDR3 residues: CASSRGASNEKLFF. In nucleotides, the CDR3 is TGTGCCAGCAGCCGAGGGGCGTCTAATGAAAAACTGTTTTTT.

This chain uses TRBV2 with TRBJ2-7; D is ambiguous. The germline gives CDR1 SNHLY, CDR2 FYNNEI. This CDR3 contains 15 residues. Trimming cost V 5 bases and J 6 bases, with 20 bases left between them. CDR3 in amino acids: CASSPPTARVLEQYF. CDR3 in DNA: TGTGCCAGCAGTCCACCCACGGCTCGGGTTCTCGAGCAGTACTTC.

The chain has TRBV27 and TRBJ2-1; D remains unclear. The V end was cut by 8 bases, the J end by 8 bases, with 13 bases between. Germline CDR1 is MNHEY and CDR2 is SMNVEV (reference sequence). The CDR3 is made up of 12 amino acids. The CDR3 is CASELPTYEQFF. CDR3 bases: TGTGCCAGCGAGCTCCCCACCTATGAGCAGTTCTTC.

The chain employs TRBV18 and TRBJ1-2; 7 bases align to TRBD1. V dropped 6 bases and J dropped 3; count of bases not matched to a gene: 13. CDR1 KGHSH and CDR2 LQKENI come from the germline V gene. The CDR3 has 16 residues. The CDR3 protein is CASSTIRGQRDYGYTF. DNA of the CDR3: TGTGCCAGCTCGACCATAAGGGGACAGCGGGACTATGGCTACACCTTC.

The J gene is TRBJ1-3, the V gene TRBV5-1; unclear D gene. The length of the CDR3 is 19 residues. Trimming left V 1 base short and J 0 bases short, with 20 bases between. Germline values: CDR1 SGHRS, CDR2 YFSETQ. CDR3 in DNA: TGCGCCAGCAGCTTGTTCCCGGTGGGCACCCAATCCTCTGGAAACACCATATATTTT. Translating it yields CASSLFPVGTQSSGNTIYF.

This chain links TRBV6-5 with TRBJ2-1, with a tentative D call TRBD2 (6 bases). Trimming left V 7 bases short and J 8 bases short, with 15 bases between. CDR3 length equals 13 residues. Germline CDR1 and CDR2: MNHEY and SVGAGI. CDR3 sequence reads: CASMPGRHDEQFF. The CDR3 DNA reads as TGTGCCAGCATGCCGGGGAGGCACGATGAGCAGTTCTTC.

V and J are TRBV13 and TRBJ1-5, with TRBD1 identical over 7 bases. The ends lost 6 bases at V and 2 bases at J; junction bases unmatched: 10. This CDR3 spans 16 amino acids. Germline CDR1 reads PRHDT; CDR2 reads FYEKMQ (reference sequence). CDR3 sequence reads: CASSSRQGMGNQPQHF. Written as DNA, the CDR3 is TGTGCCAGCAGTTCAAGACAGGGTATGGGCAATCAGCCCCAGCATTTT.

The chain joins TRBV3-1 (or the pseudogene TRBV3-2) to TRBJ2-4, with no clear D. V was cut by 0 bases and J by 8 bases, with 11 bases left in between. The germline CDR1 and CDR2 sequences are LGHDT and YNNKEL (reference sequence). The CDR3 is made up of 14 amino acids. The CDR3 DNA is TGTGCCAGCAGCCAAGATCTAGTGGTCGACATTCAGTACTTC. The encoded protein is CASSQDLVVDIQYF.

This chain connects TRBV18 to TRBJ1-1; 8 bases line up with TRBD1. CDR3 length equals 15 residues. The germline V gene has CDR1 KGHSH and CDR2 LQKENI. V was pared by 3 bases and J by 0 bases, with 3 bases of the junction left unmatched. CDR3 bases: TGTGCCAGCTCACCCCAGGGACAGGTGAACACTGAAGCTTTCTTT. Translated, it gives CASSPQGQVNTEAFF.

This chain connects TRBV9 to TRBJ2-7; D is unclear. V lost 3 bases, J lost 4 bases, and 11 bases lay in between. The CDR3 has 13 amino acids. Germline V CDR1 and CDR2: SGDLS, YYNGEE. The CDR3 coding sequence is TGTGCCAGCAGCGGCTCGAACGGTTACGAGCAGTACTTC. Its translation is CASSGSNGYEQYF.

This chain uses TRBV14 with TRBJ2-7, with 11 nucleotides matching TRBD2. Germline CDR1 is SGHDN and CDR2 is FVKESK. CDR3 length equals 15 residues. J was trimmed by 2 bases and V by 3 bases; bases with no gene match: 3. The CDR3 coding sequence is TGTGCCAGCAGCCACCTGACTAGCGGGGCCTACGAGCAGTACTTC. This sequence encodes CASSHLTSGAYEQYF.

The gene calls are TRBV19 and TRBJ2-5, with 7 nucleotides matching TRBD1. V gave up 3 bases and J gave up 10 bases; unmatched junction bases: 14. The germline V gene has CDR1 LNHDA and CDR2 SQIVND (reference sequence). This CDR3 is 15 amino acids long. The CDR3 spells CASSMRTGAAPGQYF. CDR3 nucleotides: TGTGCCAGTAGTATGCGTACAGGGGCCGCCCCGGGCCAGTACTTC.